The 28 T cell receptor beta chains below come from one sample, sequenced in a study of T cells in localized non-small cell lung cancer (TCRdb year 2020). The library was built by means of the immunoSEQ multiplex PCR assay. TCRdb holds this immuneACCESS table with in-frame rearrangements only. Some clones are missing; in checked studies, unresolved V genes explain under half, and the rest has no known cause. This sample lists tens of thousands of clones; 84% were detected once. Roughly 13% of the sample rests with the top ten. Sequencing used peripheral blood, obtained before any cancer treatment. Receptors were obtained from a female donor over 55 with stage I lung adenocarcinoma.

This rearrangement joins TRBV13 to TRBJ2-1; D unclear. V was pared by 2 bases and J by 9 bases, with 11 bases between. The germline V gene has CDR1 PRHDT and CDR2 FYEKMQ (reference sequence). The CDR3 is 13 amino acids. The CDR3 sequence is CASSLKASPEQFF. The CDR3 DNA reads TGTGCCAGCAGCTTAAAAGCGTCACCTGAGCAGTTCTTC. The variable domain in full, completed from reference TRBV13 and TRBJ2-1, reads AAGVIQSPRHLIKEKRETATLKCYPIPRHDTVYWYQQGPGQDPQFLISFYEKMQSDKGSIPDRFSAQQFSDYHSELNMSSLELGDSALYFCASSLKASPEQFFGPGTRLTVL.

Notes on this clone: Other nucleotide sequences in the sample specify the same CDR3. The CDR3 spells CASSTQGNTEAFF. CDR3 DNA sequence: TGTGCCAGCTCAACTCAGGGGAACACTGAAGCTTTCTTT. The rearrangement joins TRBV18 to TRBJ1-1, with D perhaps matching TRBD1 (5 bases). CDR3 length: 13 residues. CDR1 and CDR2 from the germline V gene are KGHSH and LQKENI. V lost 5 bases and J lost 1, with 8 bases in between.

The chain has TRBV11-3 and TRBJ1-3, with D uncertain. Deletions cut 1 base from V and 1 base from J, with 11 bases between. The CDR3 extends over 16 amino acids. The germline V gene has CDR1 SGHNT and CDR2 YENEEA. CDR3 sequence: CASSLGVSGSGNTIYF. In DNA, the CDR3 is TGTGCCAGCAGCTTAGGTGTCAGCGGATCTGGAAACACCATATATTTT.

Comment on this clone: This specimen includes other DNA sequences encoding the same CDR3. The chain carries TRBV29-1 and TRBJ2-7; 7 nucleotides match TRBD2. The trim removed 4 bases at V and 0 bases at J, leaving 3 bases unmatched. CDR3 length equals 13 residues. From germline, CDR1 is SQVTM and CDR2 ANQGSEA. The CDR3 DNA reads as TGCAGCGTTGGAGCGGGGAGCTCCTACGAGCAGTACTTC. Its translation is CSVGAGSSYEQYF.

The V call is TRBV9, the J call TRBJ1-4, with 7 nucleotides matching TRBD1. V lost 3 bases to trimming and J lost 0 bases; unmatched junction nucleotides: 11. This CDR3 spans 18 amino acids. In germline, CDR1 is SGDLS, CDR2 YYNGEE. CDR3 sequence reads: CASSDRGRGSSTNEKLFF. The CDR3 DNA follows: TGTGCCAGCAGCGACCGAGGCAGGGGGAGTTCAACTAATGAAAAACTGTTTTTT.

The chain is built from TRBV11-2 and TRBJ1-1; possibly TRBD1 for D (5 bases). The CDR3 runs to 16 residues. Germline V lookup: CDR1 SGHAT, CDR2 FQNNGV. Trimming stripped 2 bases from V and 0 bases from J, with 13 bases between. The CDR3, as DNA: TGTGCCAGCAGCTTAAGCGACAGTAGGATGAACACTGAAGCTTTCTTT. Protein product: CASSLSDSRMNTEAFF.

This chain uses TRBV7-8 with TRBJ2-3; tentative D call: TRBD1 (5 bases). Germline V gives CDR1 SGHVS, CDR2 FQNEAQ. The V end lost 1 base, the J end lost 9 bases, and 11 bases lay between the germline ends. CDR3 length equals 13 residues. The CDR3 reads CASSLGGLETQYF. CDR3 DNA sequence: TGTGCCAGCAGCTTAGGGGGCCTCGAAACGCAGTATTTT.

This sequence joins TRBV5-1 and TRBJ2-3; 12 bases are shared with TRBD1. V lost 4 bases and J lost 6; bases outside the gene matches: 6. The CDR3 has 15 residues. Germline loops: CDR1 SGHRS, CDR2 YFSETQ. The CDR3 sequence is CASSVPGQGADTQYF. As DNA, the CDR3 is TGCGCCAGCAGCGTGCCGGGACAGGGGGCCGATACGCAGTATTTT.

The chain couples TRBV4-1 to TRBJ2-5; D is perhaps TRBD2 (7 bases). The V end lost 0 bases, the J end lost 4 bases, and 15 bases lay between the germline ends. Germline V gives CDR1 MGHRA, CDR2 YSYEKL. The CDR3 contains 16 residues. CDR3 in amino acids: CASSQDLSGGRETQYF. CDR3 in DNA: TGCGCCAGCAGCCAAGATCTCTCGGGGGGCAGAGAGACCCAGTACTTC.

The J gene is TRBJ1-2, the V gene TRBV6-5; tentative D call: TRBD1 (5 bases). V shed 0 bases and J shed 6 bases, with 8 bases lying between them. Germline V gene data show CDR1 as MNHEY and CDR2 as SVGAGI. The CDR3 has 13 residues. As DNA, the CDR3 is TGTGCCAGCAGTTACTCAGGGGTTCATGGCTACACCTTC. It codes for CASSYSGVHGYTF.

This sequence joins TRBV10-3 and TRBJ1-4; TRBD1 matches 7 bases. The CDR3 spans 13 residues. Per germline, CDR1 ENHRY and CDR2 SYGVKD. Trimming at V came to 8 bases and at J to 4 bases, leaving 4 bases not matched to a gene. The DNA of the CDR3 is TGTGCCATCGGGGGACAGATTAATGAAAAACTGTTTTTT. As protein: CAIGGQINEKLFF.

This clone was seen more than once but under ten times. The CDR3 coding sequence is TGTGCCAGCAGTGGGGGGTATGGCTACACCTTC. This gives the protein CASSGGYGYTF. V gene TRBV2 combines with J gene TRBJ1-2; D is perhaps TRBD1 (5 bases). The CDR3 runs 11 residues. The V end was cut by 4 bases, the J end by 5 bases, with 5 bases between. The germline gives CDR1 SNHLY, CDR2 FYNNEI.

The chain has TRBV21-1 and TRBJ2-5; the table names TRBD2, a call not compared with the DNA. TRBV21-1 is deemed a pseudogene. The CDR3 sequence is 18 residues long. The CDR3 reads CASSALGGTSGGLETQYF. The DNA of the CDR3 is TGTGCCAGCAGCGCACTCGGAGGGACTAGCGGGGGCCTCGAGACCCAGTACTTC.

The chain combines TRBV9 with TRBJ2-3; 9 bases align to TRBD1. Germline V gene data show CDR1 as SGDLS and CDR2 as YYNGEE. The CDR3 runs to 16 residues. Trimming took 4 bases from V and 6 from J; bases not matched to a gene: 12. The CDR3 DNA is TGTGCCAGCAGCCTACACCCGGGACAGGGTCATGATACGCAGTATTTT. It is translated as CASSLHPGQGHDTQYF.

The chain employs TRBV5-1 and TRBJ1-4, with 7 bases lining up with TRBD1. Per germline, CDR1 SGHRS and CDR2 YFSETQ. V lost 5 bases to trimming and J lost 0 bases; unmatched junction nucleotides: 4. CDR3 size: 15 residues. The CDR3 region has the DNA TGCGCCAGCAGACAAACAGGGGCAACTAATGAAAAACTGTTTTTT. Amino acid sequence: CASRQTGATNEKLFF.

The CDR3 bases are TGTGCCAGCACGGTCGGGACTAGCGGGATTAGGGAGCAGTTCTTC. Translated, it gives CASTVGTSGIREQFF. V is TRBV18 and J is TRBJ2-1; 13 bases are shared with TRBD2. Looked up from germline, CDR1 is KGHSH and CDR2 is LQKENI. The V and J ends lost 8 bases and 10 bases, in that order; junction bases with no gene match: 11. The CDR3 is 15 residues long.

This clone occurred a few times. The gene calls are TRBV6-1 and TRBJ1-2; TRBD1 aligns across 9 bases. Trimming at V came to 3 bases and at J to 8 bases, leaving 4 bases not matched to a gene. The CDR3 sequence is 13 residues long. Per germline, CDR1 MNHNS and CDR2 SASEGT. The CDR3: CASSDGTGSGYTF. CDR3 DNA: TGTGCCAGCAGTGATGGGACAGGGAGCGGCTACACCTTC.

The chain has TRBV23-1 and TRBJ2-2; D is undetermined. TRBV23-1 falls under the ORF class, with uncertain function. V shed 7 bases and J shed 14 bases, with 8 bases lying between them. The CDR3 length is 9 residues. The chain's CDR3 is CASTPDLFF. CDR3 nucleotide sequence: TGCGCCAGCACTCCCGATCTGTTTTTT.

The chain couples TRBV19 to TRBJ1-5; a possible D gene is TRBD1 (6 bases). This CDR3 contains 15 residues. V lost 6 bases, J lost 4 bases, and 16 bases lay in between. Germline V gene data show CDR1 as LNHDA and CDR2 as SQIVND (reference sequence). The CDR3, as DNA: TGTGCCAGTAGGGGGGCCGGGACGTTAAATCAGCCCCAGCATTTT. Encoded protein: CASRGAGTLNQPQHF.

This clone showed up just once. CDR3 region: CASSHTGTDYTLAKNIQYF. The CDR3, as DNA: TGCGCCAGCAGTCACACCGGGACAGACTATACCTTAGCCAAAAACATTCAGTACTTC. The chain combines TRBV5-1 with TRBJ2-4; 7 nucleotides match TRBD1. CDR3 size: 19 residues. Trimming at V came to 5 bases and at J to 0 bases, leaving 17 bases not matched to a gene. The germline V gene encodes CDR1 SGHRS and CDR2 YFSETQ.

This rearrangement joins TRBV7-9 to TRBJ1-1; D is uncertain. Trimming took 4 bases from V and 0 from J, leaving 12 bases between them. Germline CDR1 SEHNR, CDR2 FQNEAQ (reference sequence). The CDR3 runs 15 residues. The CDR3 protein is CASSYFGVMNTEAFF. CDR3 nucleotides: TGTGCCAGCAGCTACTTCGGGGTAATGAACACTGAAGCTTTCTTT.

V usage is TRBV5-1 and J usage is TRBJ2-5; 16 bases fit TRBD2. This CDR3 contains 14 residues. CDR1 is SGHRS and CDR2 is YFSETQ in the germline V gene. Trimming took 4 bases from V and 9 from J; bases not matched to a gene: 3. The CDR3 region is CASSVGLAGGPQYF. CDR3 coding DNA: TGCGCCAGCAGCGTGGGACTAGCGGGAGGGCCCCAGTACTTC.

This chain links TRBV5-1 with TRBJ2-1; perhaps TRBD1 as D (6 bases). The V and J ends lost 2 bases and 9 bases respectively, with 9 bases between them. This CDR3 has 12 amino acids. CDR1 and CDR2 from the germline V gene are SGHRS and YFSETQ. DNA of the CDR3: TGCGCCAGCAGCTTACAGGGTACTGAGCAGTTCTTC. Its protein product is CASSLQGTEQFF. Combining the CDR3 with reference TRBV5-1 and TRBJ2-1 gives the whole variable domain KAGVTQTPRYLIKTRGQQVTLSCSPISGHRSVSWYQQTPGQGLQFLFEYFSETQRNKGNFPGRFSGRQFSNSRSEMNVSTLELGDSALYLCASSLQGTEQFFGPGTRLTVL.

CDR3 sequence (DNA): TGTGCCAGCAGTTTAAATGGGCGGGGCACTGAAGCTTTCTTT. Its protein product is CASSLNGRGTEAFF. The chain recombines TRBV27 with TRBJ1-1; D is ambiguous. The CDR3 runs 14 residues. Deletions cut 2 bases from V and 4 bases from J, with 11 bases between. The germline V gene has CDR1 MNHEY and CDR2 SMNVEV (reference sequence).

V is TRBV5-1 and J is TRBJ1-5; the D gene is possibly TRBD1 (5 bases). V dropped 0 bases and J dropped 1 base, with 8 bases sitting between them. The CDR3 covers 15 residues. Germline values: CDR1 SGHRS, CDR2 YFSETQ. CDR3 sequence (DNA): TGCGCCAGCAGCTTGGATGGGGCAAGCAATCAGCCCCAGCATTTT. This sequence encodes CASSLDGASNQPQHF.

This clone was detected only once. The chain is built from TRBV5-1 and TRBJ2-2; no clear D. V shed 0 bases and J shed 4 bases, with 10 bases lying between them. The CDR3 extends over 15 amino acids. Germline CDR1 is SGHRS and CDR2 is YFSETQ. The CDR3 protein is CASSLGQVSTGELFF. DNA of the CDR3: TGCGCCAGCAGCTTGGGTCAGGTTAGCACCGGGGAGCTGTTTTTT.

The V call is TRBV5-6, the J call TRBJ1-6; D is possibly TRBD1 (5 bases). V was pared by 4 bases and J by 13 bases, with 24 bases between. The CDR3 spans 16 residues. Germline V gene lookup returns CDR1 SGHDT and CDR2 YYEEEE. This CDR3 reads CASSMMGQGGTSPLHF. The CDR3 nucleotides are TGTGCCAGCAGCATGATGGGGCAGGGAGGCACTTCGCCCCTCCACTTT.

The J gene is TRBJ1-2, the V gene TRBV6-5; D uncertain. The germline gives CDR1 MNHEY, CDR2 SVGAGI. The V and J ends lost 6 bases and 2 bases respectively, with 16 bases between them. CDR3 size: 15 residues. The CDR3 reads CASRRSEAGNYGYTF. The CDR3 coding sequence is TGTGCCAGCAGACGTTCGGAGGCAGGAAACTATGGCTACACCTTC.